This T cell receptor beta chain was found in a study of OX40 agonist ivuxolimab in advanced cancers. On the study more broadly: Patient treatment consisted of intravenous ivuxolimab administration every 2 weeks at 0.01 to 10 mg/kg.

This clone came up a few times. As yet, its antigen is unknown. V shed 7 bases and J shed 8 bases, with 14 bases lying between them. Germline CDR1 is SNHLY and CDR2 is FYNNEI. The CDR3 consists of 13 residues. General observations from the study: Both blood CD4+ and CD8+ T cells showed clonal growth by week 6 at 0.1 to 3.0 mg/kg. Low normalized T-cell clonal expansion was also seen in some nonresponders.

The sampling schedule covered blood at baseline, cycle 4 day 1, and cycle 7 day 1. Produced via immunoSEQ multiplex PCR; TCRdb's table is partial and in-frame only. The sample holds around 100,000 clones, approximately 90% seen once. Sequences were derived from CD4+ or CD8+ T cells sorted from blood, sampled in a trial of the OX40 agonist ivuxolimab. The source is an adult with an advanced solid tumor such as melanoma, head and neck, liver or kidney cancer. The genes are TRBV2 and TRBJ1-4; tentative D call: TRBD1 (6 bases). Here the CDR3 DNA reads TGTGCCAGCATGGCAGGGGAGGGAGAAAAACTGTTTTTT. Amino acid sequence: CASMAGEGEKLFF. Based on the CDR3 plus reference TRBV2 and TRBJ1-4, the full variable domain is EPEVTQTPSHQVTQMGQEVILRCVPISNHLYFYWYRQILGQKVEFLVSFYNNEISEKSEIFDDQFSVERPDGSNFTLKIRSTKLEDSAMYFCASMAGEGEKLFFGSGTQLSVL.